Below, 23 T cell receptor beta chains from the same sample are listed, as sequenced in a study of control samples from healthy donors and cancer patients. Repertoires were generated with immunoSEQ multiplex PCR, while TCRdb's copy carries only in-frame clones and drops some. The table records 100,000 to 150,000 clones, less than 90% of them present only once. The sequenced sample was blood. The receptors were gathered from a man aged 18 to 30 in good health.

J is TRBJ2-2 and V is TRBV5-4; D may be TRBD1 (6 bases). This CDR3 has 15 amino acids. Trimming removed 1 base at V and 2 bases at J, with 9 bases between. Germline CDR1 is SGHNT and CDR2 is YYREEE (reference sequence). CDR3 DNA sequence: TGTGCCAGCAGCTTGTCGGGACATAACACCGGGGAGCTGTTTTTT. As protein: CASSLSGHNTGELFF.

CDR3 in amino acids: CANRLRDGVSYEQYF. CDR3 DNA sequence: TGTGCCAACCGACTTCGGGACGGAGTCTCCTACGAGCAGTACTTC. This rearrangement joins TRBV7-8 to TRBJ2-7; D tentatively fits TRBD1 or TRBD2 (5 bases each). The V end lost 10 bases, the J end lost 0 bases, and 19 bases lay between the germline ends. The CDR3 has 15 residues. Germline V gives CDR1 SGHVS, CDR2 FQNEAQ.

This clone was seen a few times. A read error is possible here, since a much larger clone lies one base away. The V gene is TRBV6-5, the J gene TRBJ1-1; D unresolved. V dropped 2 bases and J dropped 1 base, with 2 bases sitting between them. This CDR3 is 12 amino acids long. Looked up from germline, CDR1 is MNHEY and CDR2 is SVGAGI. For the CDR3, the DNA is TGTGCCAGCAGTTACACGAACACTGAAGCTTTCTTT. The encoded protein is CASSYTNTEAFF.

The gene calls are TRBV3-1 (or the pseudogene TRBV3-2) and TRBJ2-4; the D is unclear. CDR3 length: 16 amino acids. V lost 1 base and J 0 bases, leaving 10 bases between the germline ends. The germline V gene encodes CDR1 LGHDT and CDR2 YNNKEL (reference sequence). CDR3 region: CASSQVFSSAKNIQYF. CDR3 coding DNA: TGTGCCAGCAGCCAAGTTTTTTCATCAGCCAAAAACATTCAGTACTTC.

The J gene is TRBJ2-7, the V gene TRBV12-3 or TRBV12-4, with D maybe TRBD2 (5 bases). Trimming took off 2 bases at V and 6 bases at J, with 8 bases between the two ends. This CDR3 has 12 amino acids. CDR3 residues: CASSLMGSEQYF. CDR3 coding DNA: TGTGCCAGCAGTTTAATGGGGAGCGAGCAGTACTTC.

This clone was found a few times. The genes are TRBV5-1 and TRBJ2-7; 15 nucleotides align to TRBD2. After removal of 2 bases from V and 1 base from J, the junction contained 10 bases not matched to a gene. CDR3 length equals 19 residues. The germline V gene has CDR1 SGHRS and CDR2 YFSETQ. This CDR3 is CASSLGTSGRRTLSYEQYF. CDR3 nucleotide sequence: TGCGCCAGCAGCTTAGGGACTAGCGGGAGGAGGACGTTGTCCTACGAGCAGTACTTC.

The chain recombines TRBV4-3 with TRBJ1-4; a possible D gene is TRBD1 (6 bases). V was trimmed by 0 bases and J by 7 bases, leaving 18 bases between them. Germline CDR1 reads LGHNA; CDR2 reads YSLEER. The CDR3 sequence is 17 residues long. The CDR3 DNA reads as TGCGCCAGCAGCCAAGATTTCCAAGCAGGGGAAAGTGAAAAACTGTTTTTT. It specifies CASSQDFQAGESEKLFF.

The chain uses TRBV18 and TRBJ1-1, with D tentatively TRBD1 (6 bases). Trimming removed 10 bases from V and 7 bases from J, with 13 bases in between. There are 11 residues in the CDR3. From germline, CDR1 is KGHSH and CDR2 LQKENI. CDR3 in DNA: TGTGCCAACTCGAGGGGGGATGAAGCTTTCTTT. Its protein product is CANSRGDEAFF.

This sequence joins TRBV3-1 (or the pseudogene TRBV3-2) and TRBJ1-1; 9 positions agree with TRBD1. The CDR3 contains 15 residues. With V trimmed by 7 bases and J by 0 bases, 6 bases remained unmatched. Germline CDR1 LGHDT, CDR2 YNNKEL (reference sequence). CDR3 sequence (DNA): TGTGCCAGCACCCCGACAGGGGGAGTGAACACTGAAGCTTTCTTT. Its protein is CASTPTGGVNTEAFF.

The V and J genes are TRBV19 and TRBJ2-2; D ambiguous. Germline CDR1 LNHDA, CDR2 SQIVND (reference sequence). Deletions cut 7 bases from V and 4 bases from J, with 13 bases between. This CDR3 is 14 amino acids long. As DNA, the CDR3 is TGTGCCAGTACTCTAGGCTGGGGCACCGGGGAGCTGTTTTTT. This translates into CASTLGWGTGELFF.

This chain joins TRBV30 and TRBJ2-2, with a possible D match to TRBD1 (6 bases). V lost 5 bases and J lost 9, with 16 bases in between. Germline CDR1 GTSNPN, CDR2 SVGIG (reference sequence). The CDR3 extends over 13 amino acids. In DNA form, the CDR3 reads TGTGCCTGGGACAGGCCCCCGGGCAGGGAGCTGTTTTTT. Translation: CAWDRPPGRELFF.

This rearrangement joins TRBV20-1 to TRBJ1-4; D is unclear. Trimming left V 6 bases short and J 8 bases short, with 10 bases between. The CDR3 spans 11 residues. CDR1 and CDR2 from the germline V gene are DFQATT and SNEGSKA (reference sequence). The CDR3 DNA reads as TGCAGTGCGGAAAGCGGGGAAAAACTGTTTTTT. Protein sequence: CSAESGEKLFF.

The rearrangement joins TRBV19 to TRBJ1-2, with a possible D match to TRBD1 (6 bases). Trimming took 2 bases from V and 3 from J, leaving 16 bases between them. The CDR3 runs to 16 residues. Germline V lookup: CDR1 LNHDA, CDR2 SQIVND (reference sequence). Here the CDR3 DNA reads TGTGCCAGTAGTATATGGGCGGGGGCTTCGGACTATGGCTACACCTTC. Encoded protein: CASSIWAGASDYGYTF. Using reference TRBV19 and TRBJ1-2 for the parts outside the CDR3, the full variable domain is DGGITQSPKYLFRKEGQNVTLSCEQNLNHDAMYWYRQDPGQGLRLIYYSQIVNDFQKGDIAEGYSVSREKKESFPLTVTSAQKNPTAFYLCASSIWAGASDYGYTFGSGTRLTVV.

The rearrangement joins TRBV6-4 to TRBJ2-5; no clear D. The CDR3 runs to 16 residues. Germline V lookup: CDR1 MRHNA, CDR2 SNTAGT. Trimming left V 2 bases short and J 1 base short, with 14 bases between. The CDR3 is CASSDEGWAFQETQYF. The DNA for the CDR3 is TGTGCCAGCAGTGACGAAGGATGGGCTTTCCAAGAGACCCAGTACTTC.

This clone appeared once. V gene TRBV19 combines with J gene TRBJ2-7; D not resolved. Germline V lookup: CDR1 LNHDA, CDR2 SQIVND (reference sequence). This CDR3 spans 13 amino acids. Deletions cut 5 bases from V and 3 bases from J, with 11 bases between. The CDR3 here is CASSSENNYEQYF. The CDR3 DNA reads TGTGCCAGTAGTTCCGAAAACAACTACGAGCAGTACTTC.

This chain links TRBV28 with TRBJ1-1; D is possibly TRBD1 (5 bases). Trimming took 3 bases from V and 4 from J, leaving 15 bases between them. The CDR3 has 15 residues. CDR1 MDHEN and CDR2 SYDVKM come from the germline V gene. CDR3 sequence: CASSLNGLGGTEAFF. CDR3 nucleotide sequence: TGTGCCAGCAGTTTGAATGGTCTTGGGGGCACTGAAGCTTTCTTT.

The V and J genes are TRBV6-5 and TRBJ2-7; 8 bases match TRBD2. V lost 6 bases to trimming and J lost 5 bases; unmatched junction nucleotides: 9. This CDR3 is 14 amino acids long. The germline V gene has CDR1 MNHEY and CDR2 SVGAGI. CDR3 sequence (DNA): TGTGCCAGCAGCTCCTCAAGCGGGAGCCACGAGCAGTACTTC. Translating gives CASSSSSGSHEQYF.

The chain couples TRBV25-1 to TRBJ1-1, with D unresolved. CDR1 is MGHDK, CDR2 SYGVNS, per germline. The CDR3 loop spans 13 amino acids. V gave up 5 bases and J gave up 5 bases, with 12 bases separating them. The CDR3 DNA follows: TGTGCCAGCAGTTTAGGGTTGGGAACTGAAGCTTTCTTT. This sequence encodes CASSLGLGTEAFF.

The chain combines TRBV10-3 with TRBJ1-2, with D unresolved. The germline V and J ends were trimmed by 1 base and 0 bases, with 12 bases remaining between them. The germline V gene has CDR1 ENHRY and CDR2 SYGVKD. The CDR3 has 16 amino acids. DNA for the CDR3: TGTGCCATCAGTGAGTTGTCCAATAGGCCTAACTATGGCTACACCTTC. Its translation: CAISELSNRPNYGYTF.

The chain has TRBV25-1 and TRBJ1-2; 11 bases agree with TRBD1. Unmatched junction bases numbered 6, after V lost 5 bases and J lost 4 bases. Germline CDR1 reads MGHDK; CDR2 reads SYGVNS. The CDR3 has 15 residues. For the CDR3, the DNA is TGTGCCAGCAGTCCACGGACAGGGGGCGTCTATGGCTACACCTTC. It encodes CASSPRTGGVYGYTF.

The chain carries TRBV7-9 and TRBJ1-2; D not resolved. The CDR3 runs 12 residues. V dropped 4 bases and J dropped 4 bases, with 7 bases sitting between them. Per germline, CDR1 SEHNR and CDR2 FQNEAQ (reference sequence). The CDR3 reads CASSSLLYGYTF. CDR3 nucleotides: TGTGCCAGCAGCTCCCTCCTCTATGGCTACACCTTC.

The V gene is TRBV9, the J gene TRBJ1-5, with 11 bases identical to TRBD1. CDR1 and CDR2 from the germline V gene are SGDLS and YYNGEE. The ends lost 3 bases at V and 4 bases at J; junction bases unmatched: 6. CDR3 length: 16 residues. The CDR3 sequence is CASSEGGQGVNQPQHF. CDR3 in DNA: TGTGCCAGCAGCGAGGGGGGACAGGGGGTTAATCAGCCCCAGCATTTT.

The genes are TRBV5-1 and TRBJ2-7, with a weak D call TRBD1 (5 bases). The CDR3 has 13 residues. The V and J ends lost 3 bases and 3 bases respectively, with 10 bases between them. Looked up from germline, CDR1 is SGHRS and CDR2 is YFSETQ. CDR3 loop: CASSSYDSYEQYF. The CDR3 nucleotides read TGCGCCAGCAGCTCATATGACAGCTACGAGCAGTACTTC.